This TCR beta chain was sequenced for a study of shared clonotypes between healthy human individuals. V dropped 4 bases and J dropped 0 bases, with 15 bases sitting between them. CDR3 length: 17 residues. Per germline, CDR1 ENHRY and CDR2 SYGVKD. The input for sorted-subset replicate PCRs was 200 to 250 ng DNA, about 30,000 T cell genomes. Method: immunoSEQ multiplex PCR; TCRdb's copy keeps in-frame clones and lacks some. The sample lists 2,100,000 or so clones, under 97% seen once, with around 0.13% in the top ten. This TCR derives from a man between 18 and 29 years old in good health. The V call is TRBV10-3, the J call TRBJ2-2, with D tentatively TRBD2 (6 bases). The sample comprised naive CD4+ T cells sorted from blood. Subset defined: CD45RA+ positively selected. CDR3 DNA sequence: TGTGCCATCAGTGGTGTGGGACTGACAGCGAACACCGGGGAGCTGTTTTTT. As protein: CAISGVGLTANTGELFF.